This TCR beta chain appears in the sequencing data of a study of PD-1 blockade in classical Hodgkin lymphoma. As for the study in general: On a schedule of every 2 weeks, patients received nivolumab 3 mg/kg intravenously.

Worth noting for this clone: Its antigen is currently unknown.

From germline, CDR1 is MNHEY and CDR2 SVGAGI. Trimming took 11 bases from V and 2 from J, leaving 18 bases between them. The CDR3 is 14 residues long. Clones were sequenced by immunoSEQ multiplex PCR, and TCRdb holds only the in-frame ones, with some missing. The repertoire has under 20,000 clones, 75% to 85% of them found once; the top ten carry roughly 19%. Every single patient, without exception, relapsed after autologous stem cell transplantation, and brentuximab vedotin exposure varied. Study-level points and caveats: In CD4+ cells, TCR diversity went up significantly by C4D1, but in CD8+ cells it did not.

This material consisted of peripheral blood mononuclear cells (PBMCs), taken before the second cycle of nivolumab. V is TRBV6-5 and J is TRBJ2-5, with D tentatively TRBD2 (6 bases). This sequence was found in a human donor with classical Hodgkin lymphoma. This CDR3 reads CASQLWGEQETQYF. The DNA for the CDR3 is TGTGCCTCTCAGTTATGGGGGGAACAAGAGACCCAGTACTTC.